This section outlines one T cell receptor (beta chain) sequence together with its context. The entry originates in a study of CD8 T cells in Susac syndrome. From blood CD8+ and CD4+ T cells, the TCR beta chain was sequenced. The multiple sclerosis controls were treatment-naive patients with relapsing-remitting disease that was stable or active. Purification of the CD8+ and CD4+ T cells relied on negative isolation, and TEMRA cells underwent FACS enrichment. Random hexamers were used to reverse transcribe the RNA input (about 0.5 to 1 ug). Across 54 Vbeta and 13 Jbeta, TCR beta CDR3 was amplified with immunoSEQ multiplex PCR. TCRdb redid the calling of the immunoSEQ multiplex PCR reads with MiXCR, one entry per CDR3 protein. The profile covers more than 70,000 distinct CDR3 sequences, with 90% to 95% appearing a single time and less than 0.6% taken by the ten largest. This sequence originates from a human donor with multiple sclerosis. Sequencing was carried out using CD8+ T cells from PBMCs.

Here the CDR3 reads CASSPRTRLEETQYF. The CDR3 region has the DNA TGTGCCAGCAGCCCCCGGACTAGATTGGAAGAGACCCAGTACTTC. The chain uses TRBV12-3 or TRBV12-4 and TRBJ2-5, with 7 nucleotides matching TRBD2. V was clipped by 6 bases and J by 3 bases; unmatched bases: 10. This CDR3 spans 15 amino acids.